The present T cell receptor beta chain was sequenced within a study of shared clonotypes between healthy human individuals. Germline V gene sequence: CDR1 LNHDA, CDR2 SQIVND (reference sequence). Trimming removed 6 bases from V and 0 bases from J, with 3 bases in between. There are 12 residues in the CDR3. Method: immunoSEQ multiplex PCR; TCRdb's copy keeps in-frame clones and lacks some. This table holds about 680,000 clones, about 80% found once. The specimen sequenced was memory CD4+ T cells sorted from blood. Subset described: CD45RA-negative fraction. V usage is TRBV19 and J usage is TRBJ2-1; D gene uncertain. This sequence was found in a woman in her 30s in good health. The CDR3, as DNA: TGTGCCAGTAGCCTCTCCTACAATGAGCAGTTCTTC. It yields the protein CASSLSYNEQFF.